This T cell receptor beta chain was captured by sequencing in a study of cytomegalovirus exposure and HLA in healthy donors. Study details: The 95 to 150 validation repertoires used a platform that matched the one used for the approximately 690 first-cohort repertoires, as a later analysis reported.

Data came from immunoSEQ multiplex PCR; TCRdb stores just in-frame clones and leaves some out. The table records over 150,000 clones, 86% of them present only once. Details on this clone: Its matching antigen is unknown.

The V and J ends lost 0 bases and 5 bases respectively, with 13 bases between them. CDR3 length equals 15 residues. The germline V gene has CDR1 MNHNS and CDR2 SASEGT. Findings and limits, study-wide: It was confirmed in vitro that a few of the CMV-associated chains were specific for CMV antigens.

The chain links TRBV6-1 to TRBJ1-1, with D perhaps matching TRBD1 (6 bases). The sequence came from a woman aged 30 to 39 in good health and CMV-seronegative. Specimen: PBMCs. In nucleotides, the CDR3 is TGTGCCAGCAGTGAAGCCCCAGGGGCGGGGACTGAAGCTTTCTTT. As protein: CASSEAPGAGTEAFF.